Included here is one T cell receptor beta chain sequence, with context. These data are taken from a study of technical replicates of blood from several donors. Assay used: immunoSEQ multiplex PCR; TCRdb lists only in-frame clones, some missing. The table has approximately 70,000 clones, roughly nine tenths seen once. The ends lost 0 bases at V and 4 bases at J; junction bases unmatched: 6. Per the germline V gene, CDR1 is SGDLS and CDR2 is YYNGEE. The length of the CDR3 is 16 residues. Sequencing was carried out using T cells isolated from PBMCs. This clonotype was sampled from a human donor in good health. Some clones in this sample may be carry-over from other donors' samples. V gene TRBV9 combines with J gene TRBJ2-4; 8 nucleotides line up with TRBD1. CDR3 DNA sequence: TGTGCCAGCAGCGTAGAGGGTCAGGGGGCGAAAAACATTCAGTACTTC. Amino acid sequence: CASSVEGQGAKNIQYF.